The 23 T cell receptor beta chains below come from one sample, sequenced in a study of blood T cell repertoires in COVID-19. Generated by immunoSEQ multiplex PCR, the TCRdb table keeps only in-frame clones and is missing some. The sample lists about 110,000 clones, about two thirds seen once, with about 2% in the top ten. Sequencing was performed on peripheral blood. All receptors come from a woman in her thirties or forties with acute or convalescent COVID-19.

This rearrangement joins TRBV6-2 or TRBV6-3 to TRBJ2-7, with TRBD2 matching over 8 bases. The CDR3 has 14 residues. Trimming took 2 bases from V and 0 from J; bases not matched to a gene: 0. Germline V gene sequence: CDR1 MNHEY, CDR2 SVGEGT. CDR3 amino acids: CASSYGTSSYEQYF. DNA for the CDR3: TGTGCCAGCAGTTACGGGACTAGCTCCTACGAGCAGTACTTC.

A single count supports this clone. The chain links TRBV3-1 (or the pseudogene TRBV3-2) to TRBJ1-4; D not certain. Germline-derived CDR1 and CDR2 are LGHDT and YNNKEL (reference sequence). There are 17 residues in the CDR3. Trimming removed 2 bases from V and 2 bases from J, with 15 bases in between. The CDR3, as DNA: TGTGCCAGCAGCCAACAATACCGGACGGGGACTAATGAAAAACTGTTTTTT. It translates to CASSQQYRTGTNEKLFF.

This rearrangement joins TRBV9 to TRBJ1-1; D might be TRBD1 (5 bases). Trimming pared 6 bases from V and 0 bases from J, leaving 18 bases between. Germline-derived CDR1 and CDR2 are SGDLS and YYNGEE. The CDR3 sequence is 16 residues long. CDR3 DNA sequence: TGTGCCAGCAACTCGGGGGGGACTAACATGAACACTGAAGCTTTCTTT. As protein: CASNSGGTNMNTEAFF.

This chain joins TRBV5-4 and TRBJ1-2; D is possibly TRBD1 (6 bases). This CDR3 has 14 amino acids. Germline-derived CDR1 and CDR2 are SGHNT and YYREEE (reference sequence). Trimming pared 1 base from V and 5 bases from J, leaving 12 bases between. The CDR3 sequence is CASSLNQGWYGYTF. The CDR3 coding sequence is TGTGCCAGCAGCTTGAATCAGGGGTGGTATGGCTACACCTTC.

V usage is TRBV11-3 and J usage is TRBJ1-3; the D gene is possibly TRBD1 (5 bases). There are 16 residues in the CDR3. The V end lost 5 bases, the J end lost 2 bases, and 16 bases lay between the germline ends. CDR1 is SGHNT, CDR2 YENEEA, per germline. The CDR3 loop reads CASSLWGSLTGNTIYF. CDR3 DNA sequence: TGTGCCAGCAGCCTCTGGGGCAGTCTTACTGGAAACACCATATATTTT.

The V call is TRBV9, the J call TRBJ2-1, with a possible D match to TRBD1 (5 bases). Trimming shortened V by 3 bases and J by 2 bases, and 15 bases separated the two germline ends. The CDR3 has 16 amino acids. Per the germline V gene, CDR1 is SGDLS and CDR2 is YYNGEE. CDR3 coding DNA: TGTGCCAGCAGCGATACTCGACAGTCTACCTACAATGAGCAGTTCTTC. Its protein is CASSDTRQSTYNEQFF.

V is TRBV9 and J is TRBJ2-7; 11 bases agree with TRBD2. The CDR3 contains 14 residues. V gave up 6 bases and J gave up 4 bases; unmatched junction bases: 6. Germline V gene sequence: CDR1 SGDLS, CDR2 YYNGEE. In nucleotides, the CDR3 is TGTGCCAGCACACCGGGACTAGCGGAATACGAGCAGTACTTC. Its protein product is CASTPGLAEYEQYF.

This clone was seen only a few times. This chain links TRBV7-9 with TRBJ2-7; tentative D call: TRBD1 (5 bases). The CDR3 has 12 amino acids. The V gene's germline CDR1 is SEHNR and CDR2 FQNEAQ (reference sequence). V dropped 1 base and J dropped 4 bases, with 5 bases sitting between them. CDR3 amino acids: CASSLGQYEQYF. The CDR3 DNA sequence: TGTGCCAGCAGCTTAGGACAGTACGAGCAGTACTTC.

This rearrangement joins TRBV6-5 to TRBJ1-4; unclear D gene. The CDR3 totals 13 residues. Trimming cost V 6 bases and J 8 bases, with 13 bases left between them. CDR1 is MNHEY, CDR2 SVGAGI, per germline. CDR3: CASREVSFEKLFF. CDR3 nucleotide sequence: TGTGCCAGCAGGGAGGTGTCCTTCGAAAAACTGTTTTTT.

This clone was picked up a small number of times. V and J are TRBV7-9 and TRBJ2-3; 7 nucleotides agree with TRBD1. Losses at the gene ends were 5 bases for V and 2 bases for J; bases not matched to a gene: 7. There are 15 residues in the CDR3. In germline, CDR1 is SEHNR, CDR2 FQNEAQ (reference sequence). CDR3: CASSSYGTDTDTQYF. In DNA, the CDR3 is TGTGCCAGCAGCAGCTATGGGACAGACACAGATACGCAGTATTTT.

The chain is built from TRBV2 and TRBJ1-2, with TRBD1 matching over 7 bases. There are 14 residues in the CDR3. Looked up from germline, CDR1 is SNHLY and CDR2 is FYNNEI. The trim removed 7 bases at V and 5 bases at J, leaving 10 bases unmatched. Written as DNA, the CDR3 is TGTGCCAGCAAGTGGGGACAGAACGCTTATGGCTACACCTTC. Translation gives CASKWGQNAYGYTF.

The chain recombines TRBV5-1 with TRBJ1-1; no clear D gene. The CDR3 runs 14 residues. The germline gives CDR1 SGHRS, CDR2 YFSETQ. Deletions cut 5 bases from V and 3 bases from J, with 14 bases between. The CDR3: CASSYSPGDTEAFF. CDR3 DNA: TGCGCCAGCAGTTACTCCCCCGGAGACACTGAAGCTTTCTTT.

The J gene is TRBJ2-2, the V gene TRBV7-6; TRBD1 aligns across 9 bases. V was pared by 5 bases and J by 3 bases, with 7 bases of the junction left unmatched. The V gene's germline CDR1 is SGHVS and CDR2 FNYEAQ. The CDR3 extends over 16 amino acids. CDR3 nucleotides: TGTGCCAGCAGCCCAAGACAGGGGGAGGACACCGGGGAGCTGTTTTTT. Translating gives CASSPRQGEDTGELFF.

The chain recombines TRBV6-5 with TRBJ2-7; 7 nucleotides line up with TRBD1. This CDR3 has 16 residues. The V gene end was trimmed by 1 base and the J gene end by 5 bases; junction bases not matched to a gene: 11. Germline values: CDR1 MNHEY, CDR2 SVGAGI. The CDR3 here is CASSYLATGPTDEQYF. The CDR3 nucleotides are TGTGCCAGCAGTTACTTAGCGACAGGGCCTACAGACGAGCAGTACTTC.

The count of this clone is one. The chain combines TRBV28 with TRBJ2-5; 8 positions agree with TRBD2. CDR1 is MDHEN, CDR2 SYDVKM, per germline. Germline trimming cut 7 bases from V and 5 bases from J; bases unmatched to any gene: 12. CDR3 length: 15 residues. The CDR3 bases are TGTGCCAGCATCGGGGGACTAGGGACGGTCGAGACCCAGTACTTC. This sequence encodes CASIGGLGTVETQYF.

V gene TRBV5-1 combines with J gene TRBJ2-3; a weak D match, TRBD2 (5 bases). CDR1 and CDR2 from the germline V gene are SGHRS and YFSETQ. The CDR3 covers 14 residues. The CDR3 spells CATRSGLSTDTQYF. CDR3 nucleotide sequence: TGCGCTACTCGGAGCGGACTGAGCACAGATACGCAGTATTTT. Complete variable domain (other parts from reference TRBV5-1 and TRBJ2-3): KAGVTQTPRYLIKTRGQQVTLSCSPISGHRSVSWYQQTPGQGLQFLFEYFSETQRNKGNFPGRFSGRQFSNSRSEMNVSTLELGDSALYLCATRSGLSTDTQYFGPGTRLTVL.

The J gene is TRBJ2-3, the V gene TRBV5-1; 7 nucleotides match TRBD2. The CDR3 consists of 14 residues. CDR1 and CDR2 (germline): SGHRS, YFSETQ. Trimming cost V 4 bases and J 6 bases; bases outside gene matches: 8. CDR3 nucleotides: TGCGCCAGCAGCCCACAGACTAGCTCGGATACGCAGTATTTT. Translation gives CASSPQTSSDTQYF.

The V and J genes are TRBV11-2 and TRBJ1-1; no reliable D call. The CDR3 length is 13 residues. Germline lookup yields CDR1 SGHAT and CDR2 FQNNGV. Trimming shortened V by 5 bases and J by 2 bases, and 9 bases separated the two germline ends. This chain's CDR3 is CASSARQNTEAFF. The CDR3 coding sequence is TGTGCCAGCAGCGCCCGACAAAACACTGAAGCTTTCTTT.

The chain joins TRBV19 to TRBJ2-2, with 8 bases that match TRBD2. This CDR3 has 15 amino acids. The V and J ends lost 8 bases and 1 base, in that order; junction bases with no gene match: 6. Germline lookup yields CDR1 LNHDA and CDR2 SQIVND (reference sequence). The CDR3 is CASLPLAGNTGELFF. The DNA for the CDR3 is TGTGCCAGTCTCCCCCTAGCGGGGAACACCGGGGAGCTGTTTTTT.

The CDR3 bases are TGTGCGTCGATCCGTGGGACAGGGATCAATGAGCAGTTCTTC. This gives the protein CASIRGTGINEQFF. The J gene is TRBJ2-1, the V gene TRBV28, with 9 nucleotides matching TRBD1. The germline gives CDR1 MDHEN, CDR2 SYDVKM. This CDR3 has 14 residues.

CDR3 in amino acids: CAWRQALGGRAFF. In nucleotides, the CDR3 is TGTGCCTGGAGGCAGGCCCTCGGGGGGAGAGCTTTCTTT. The V call is TRBV30, the J call TRBJ1-1; weak D call: TRBD1 (5 bases). Trimming took 3 bases from V and 10 from J, leaving 18 bases between them. There are 13 residues in the CDR3. Germline V gene data show CDR1 as GTSNPN and CDR2 as SVGIG (reference sequence).

Note on this clone: Its ends do not fully match the called genes, so a read error is possible. The V gene is TRBV28, the J gene TRBJ2-7; possibly TRBD1 or TRBD2 for D (5 bases each). The CDR3 totals 13 residues. Germline CDR1 MDHEN, CDR2 SYDVKM. The CDR3 bases are TGTGCCGGCAGCGGAGACAGCTCCTACGAGCAGTACTTC. Translated, it gives CAGSGDSSYEQYF.

This chain connects TRBV5-1 to TRBJ2-1; TRBD1 is a possible D gene (5 bases). V was pared by 1 base and J by 8 bases, with 13 bases between. CDR3 size: 14 residues. Germline V lookup: CDR1 SGHRS, CDR2 YFSETQ. CDR3 DNA sequence: TGCGCCAGCAGCTTGATCGGTAGGGGCGATGAGCAGTTCTTC. Translated, it gives CASSLIGRGDEQFF. The whole variable domain, filled in from reference TRBV5-1 and TRBJ2-1, reads KAGVTQTPRYLIKTRGQQVTLSCSPISGHRSVSWYQQTPGQGLQFLFEYFSETQRNKGNFPGRFSGRQFSNSRSEMNVSTLELGDSALYLCASSLIGRGDEQFFGPGTRLTVL.